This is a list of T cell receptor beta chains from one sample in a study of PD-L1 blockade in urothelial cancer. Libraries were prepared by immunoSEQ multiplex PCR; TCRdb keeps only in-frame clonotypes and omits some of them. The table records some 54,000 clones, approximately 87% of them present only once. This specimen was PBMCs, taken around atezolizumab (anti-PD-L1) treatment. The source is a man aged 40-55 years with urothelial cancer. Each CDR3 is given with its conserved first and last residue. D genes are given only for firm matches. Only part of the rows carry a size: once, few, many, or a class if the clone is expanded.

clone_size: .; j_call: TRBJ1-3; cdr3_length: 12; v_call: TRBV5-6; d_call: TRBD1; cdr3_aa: CASGQGGNTIYF; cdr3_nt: TGTGCCAGTGGACAGGGAGGAAACACCATATATTTT
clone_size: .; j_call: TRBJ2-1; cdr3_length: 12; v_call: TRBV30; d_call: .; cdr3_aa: CAWGSSYNEQFF; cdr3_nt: TGTGCCTGGGGTAGCTCCTACAATGAGCAGTTCTTC
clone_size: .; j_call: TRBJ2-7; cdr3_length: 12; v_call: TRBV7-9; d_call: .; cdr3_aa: CASSLLQREQYF; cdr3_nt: TGTGCCAGCAGCTTACTCCAGCGGGAGCAGTACTTC
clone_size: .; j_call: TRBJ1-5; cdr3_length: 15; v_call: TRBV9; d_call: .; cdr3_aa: CASSVAGAGGQPQHF; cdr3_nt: TGTGCCAGCAGCGTAGCAGGGGCGGGGGGGCAGCCCCAGCATTTT
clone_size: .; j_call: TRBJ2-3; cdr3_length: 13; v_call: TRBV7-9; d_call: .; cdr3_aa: CASSFLGADTQYF; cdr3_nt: TGTGCCAGCAGCTTTCTCGGGGCAGATACGCAGTATTTT
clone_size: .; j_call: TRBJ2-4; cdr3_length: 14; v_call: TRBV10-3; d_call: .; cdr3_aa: CAISESEEGADQYF; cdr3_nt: TGTGCCATCAGTGAGTCAGAGGAGGGGGCCGATCAGTACTTC
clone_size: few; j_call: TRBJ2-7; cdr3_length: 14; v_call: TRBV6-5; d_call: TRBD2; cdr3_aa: CASTAAGGPYEQYF; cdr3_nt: TGTGCCAGCACCGCAGCGGGAGGGCCCTACGAGCAGTACTTC
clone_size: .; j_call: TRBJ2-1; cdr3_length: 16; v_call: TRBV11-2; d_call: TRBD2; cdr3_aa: CASSLRVAGSYNEQFF; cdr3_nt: TGTGCCAGCAGCCTTCGGGTAGCGGGATCCTACAATGAGCAGTTCTTC
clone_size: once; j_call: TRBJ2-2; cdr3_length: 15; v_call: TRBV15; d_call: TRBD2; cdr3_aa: CATLRRAGGAGELFF; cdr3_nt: TGTGCCACCCTCAGGCGAGCGGGAGGGGCCGGGGAGCTGTTTTTT
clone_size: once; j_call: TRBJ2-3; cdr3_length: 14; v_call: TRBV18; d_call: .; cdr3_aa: CASSLTSTTDTQYF; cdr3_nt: TGTGCCAGCTCCCTTACCAGTACAACAGATACGCAGTATTTT
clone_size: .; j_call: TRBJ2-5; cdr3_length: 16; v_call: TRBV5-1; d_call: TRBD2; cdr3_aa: CASSPTSGRAVETQYF; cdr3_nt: TGCGCCAGCAGCCCGACTAGCGGGAGGGCCGTGGAGACCCAGTACTTC
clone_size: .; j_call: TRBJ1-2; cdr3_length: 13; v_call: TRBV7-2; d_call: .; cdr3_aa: CASSLGGGVGYTF; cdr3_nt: TGTGCCAGCAGCTTAGGAGGGGGTGTGGGCTACACCTTC
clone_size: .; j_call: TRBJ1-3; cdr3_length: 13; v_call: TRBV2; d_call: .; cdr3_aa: CASRGTTGNTIYF; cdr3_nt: TGTGCCAGCAGGGGGACAACTGGAAACACCATATATTTT
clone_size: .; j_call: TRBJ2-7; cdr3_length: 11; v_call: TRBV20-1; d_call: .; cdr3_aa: CSALALSEQYF; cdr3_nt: TGCAGTGCTCTGGCCTTGTCCGAGCAGTACTTC
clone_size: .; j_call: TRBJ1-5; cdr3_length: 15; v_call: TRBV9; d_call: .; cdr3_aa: CASSVEGYSNQPQHF; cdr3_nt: TGTGCCAGCAGCGTAGAGGGGTATAGCAATCAGCCCCAGCATTTT
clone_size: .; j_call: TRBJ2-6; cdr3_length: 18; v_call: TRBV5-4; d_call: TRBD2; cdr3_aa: CASSLLGLAGSGANVLTF; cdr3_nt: TGTGCCAGCAGCCTCTTAGGACTAGCGGGCTCTGGGGCCAACGTCCTGACTTTC
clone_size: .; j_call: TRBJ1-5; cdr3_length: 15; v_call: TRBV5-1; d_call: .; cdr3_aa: CASSGGPGSNQPQHF; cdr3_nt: TGCGCCAGCAGCGGAGGTCCAGGAAGCAATCAGCCCCAGCATTTT